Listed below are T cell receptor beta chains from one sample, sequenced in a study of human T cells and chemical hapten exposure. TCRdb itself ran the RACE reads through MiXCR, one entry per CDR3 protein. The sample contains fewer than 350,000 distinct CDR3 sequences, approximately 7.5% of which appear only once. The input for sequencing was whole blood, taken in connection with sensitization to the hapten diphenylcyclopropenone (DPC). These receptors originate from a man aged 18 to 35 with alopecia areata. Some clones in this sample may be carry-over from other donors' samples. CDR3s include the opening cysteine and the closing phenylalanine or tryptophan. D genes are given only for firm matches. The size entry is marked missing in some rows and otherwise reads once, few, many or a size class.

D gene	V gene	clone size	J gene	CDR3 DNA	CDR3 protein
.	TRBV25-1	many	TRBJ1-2	TGTGCCAGCACTGACAGGACTGGCTACACCTTC	CASTDRTGYTF
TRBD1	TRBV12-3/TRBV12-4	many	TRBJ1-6	TGTGCCAGCAGTCGGCGGACAGGGGGTATTTTGTTTAATTCACCCCTCCACTTT	CASSRRTGGILFNSPLHF
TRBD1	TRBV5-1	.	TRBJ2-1	TGCGCCAGCAGCCATCGGACAGGTCGGGAGCAGTTCTTC	CASSHRTGREQFF
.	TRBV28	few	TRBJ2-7	TGTGCCAGCAGTTCCGGGGACGGGTACGAGCAGTACTTC	CASSSGDGYEQYF
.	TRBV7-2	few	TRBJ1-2	TGTGCCAGCAGCTGGAATGCAGAGTCTAACTATGGCTACACCTTC	CASSWNAESNYGYTF
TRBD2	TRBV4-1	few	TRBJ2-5	TGCGCCAGCAGCCAAGATCTGGGACTAGCGCTTAAAGAGACCCAGTACTTC	CASSQDLGLALKETQYF
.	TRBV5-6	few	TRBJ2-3	TGTGCCAGCAGCTTGTGGTCGGCGGCGAATACGCAGTATTTT	CASSLWSAANTQYF
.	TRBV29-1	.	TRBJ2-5	TGCAGCGTCGGAGGCCAGTCTCAAGAGACCCAGTACTTC	CSVGGQSQETQYF
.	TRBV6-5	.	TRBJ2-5	TGTGCCAGCAGGGCCCGGGGGACCCAGTACTTC	CASRARGTQYF
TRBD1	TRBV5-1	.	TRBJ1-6	TGCGCCAGCAGCTTGACGTTACAGGGGACGAATTCACCCCTCCACTTT	CASSLTLQGTNSPLHF
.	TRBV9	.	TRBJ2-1	TGTGCCAGCAGCGTAGGTAACAGGAACACCTACAATGAGCAGTTCTTC	CASSVGNRNTYNEQFF
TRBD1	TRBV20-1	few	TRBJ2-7	TGCAGTGCGAGAGGGACAGTAACCTACGAGCAGTACTTC	CSARGTVTYEQYF
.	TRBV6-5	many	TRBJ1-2	TGTGCCAGCAGTTACTCAACAGGGAACTATGGCTACACCTTC	CASSYSTGNYGYTF
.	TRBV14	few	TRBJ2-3	TGTGCCAGCAGCCAAGATCCAGATACGCAGTATTTT	CASSQDPDTQYF
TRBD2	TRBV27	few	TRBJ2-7	TGTGCCAGCACCCCTCTGGGGCGGGGGGCGACCTACGAGCAGTACTTC	CASTPLGRGATYEQYF
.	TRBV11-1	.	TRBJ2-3	TGTGCCAGCAGCCCTGGGTACGGGGCCGCAGATACGCAGTATTTT	CASSPGYGAADTQYF
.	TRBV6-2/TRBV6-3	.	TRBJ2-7	TGTGCCAGTAGTCGCCCGGACAGAACCTACGAGCAGTACTTC	CASSRPDRTYEQYF
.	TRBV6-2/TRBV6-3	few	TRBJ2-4	TGTGCCAGCAGTTACGTGGGGTGGAACATTCAGTACTTC	CASSYVGWNIQYF
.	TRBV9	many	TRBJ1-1	TGTGCCAGCAGCCCCTACCCGAGGAACACTGAAGCTTTCTTT	CASSPYPRNTEAFF
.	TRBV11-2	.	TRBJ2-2	TGTGCCAGCAGCTTAGGCAGGGATGCCGGGGAGCTGTTTTTT	CASSLGRDAGELFF
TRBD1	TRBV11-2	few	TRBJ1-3	TGTGCCAGCAGCTCACAGGGGTTCTCTGGAAACACCATATATTTT	CASSSQGFSGNTIYF
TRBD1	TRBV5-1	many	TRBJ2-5	TGCGCCAGCAGCTTGAACAACAGGGGGGAAGAGACCCAGTACTTC	CASSLNNRGEETQYF
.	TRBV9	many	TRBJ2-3	TGTGCCAGCAGCGTCGGCCCTACTAGCACAGATACGCAGTATTTT	CASSVGPTSTDTQYF
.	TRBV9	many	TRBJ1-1	TGTGCCAGCAGCAAGGGGACCGTCACAACTGAAGCTTTCTTT	CASSKGTVTTEAFF
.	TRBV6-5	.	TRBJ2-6	TGTGCCAGCAGTTACTCGGCGCCCTCTGGGGCCAACGTCCTGACTTTC	CASSYSAPSGANVLTF
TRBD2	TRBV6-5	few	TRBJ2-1	TGTGCCAGCAGTTTGGGTGTACTAGCGCGGAATGAGCAGTTCTTC	CASSLGVLARNEQFF
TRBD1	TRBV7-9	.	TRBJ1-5	TGTGCCAGCAGCACCGGGACAGGGGGCCTAAGCAATCAGCCCCAGCATTTT	CASSTGTGGLSNQPQHF
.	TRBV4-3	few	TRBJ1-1	TGCGCCAGCAGCCAAGGGGTCGAGGAAGCTTTCTTT	CASSQGVEEAFF
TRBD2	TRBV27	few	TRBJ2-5	TGTGCCAGCAGTCCGACTAGCGGGGGACAAGAGACCCAGTACTTC	CASSPTSGGQETQYF
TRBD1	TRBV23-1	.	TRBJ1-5	TGCGCCAGCAGTACTACAGGGGGGCGTAGCAATCAGCCCCAGCATTTT	CASSTTGGRSNQPQHF
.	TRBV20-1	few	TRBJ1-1	TGCAGTGCTAGAGGAAGAACCCGGGACGTCACTGAAGCTTTCTTT	CSARGRTRDVTEAFF
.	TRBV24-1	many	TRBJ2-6	.	CATSTSGAGANVLTF
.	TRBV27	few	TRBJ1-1	TGTGCCAGCAGTTTGGGGGAAGGGGTCGCTTTCTTT	CASSLGEGVAFF
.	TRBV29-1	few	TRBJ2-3	TGCAGCGTTGTTCGGGGAGCTTGGGATACGCAGTATTTT	CSVVRGAWDTQYF
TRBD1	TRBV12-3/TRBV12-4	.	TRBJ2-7	TGTGCCAGCGGCCAGGTCCAGGGGGCCTACGAGCAGTACTTC	CASGQVQGAYEQYF
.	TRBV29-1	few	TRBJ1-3	TGCGCTGGGACGGCTGGAAACACCATATATTTT	CAGTAGNTIYF
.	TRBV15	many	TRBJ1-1	TGTGCCACCAGCAGAGATCCCGTGGCCACTGAAGCTTTCTTT	CATSRDPVATEAFF
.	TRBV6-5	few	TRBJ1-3	TGTGCCAGCAGTTACGGGTTAGGGAAACTTGGAAACACCATATATTTT	CASSYGLGKLGNTIYF
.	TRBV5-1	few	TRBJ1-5	TGCGCCAGCCCCCGACTAGCTGGGGTAAATCAGCCCCAGCATTTT	CASPRLAGVNQPQHF
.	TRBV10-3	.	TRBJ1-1	TGTGCCATCAGCGCGAGGGCAGGCACTGAAGCTTTCTTT	CAISARAGTEAFF
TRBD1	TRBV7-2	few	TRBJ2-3	TGTGCCAGCAGCCCCCTGGGGGACAGGGGACCAGATACGCAGTATTTT	CASSPLGDRGPDTQYF
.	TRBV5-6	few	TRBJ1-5	TGTGCCAGCAGCTTTGGATTGTATAGCAATCAGCCCCAGCATTTT	CASSFGLYSNQPQHF
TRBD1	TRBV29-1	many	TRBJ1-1	TGCAGCGGCCGGGACAGGGATGGTACCACTGAAGCTTTCTTT	CSGRDRDGTTEAFF
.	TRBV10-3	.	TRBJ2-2	TGTGCCATCAACGACAGGGGAGGGGACACCGGGGAGCTGTTTTTT	CAINDRGGDTGELFF
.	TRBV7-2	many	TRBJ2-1	TGTGCCAGCAGCTTAGATTGGGGCGCCTCCAATGAGCAGTTCTTC	CASSLDWGASNEQFF
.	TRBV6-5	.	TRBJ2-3	TGTGCCAGCAGTAGAGGGTCAACGGGAGTAGACACAGATACGCAGTATTTT	CASSRGSTGVDTDTQYF
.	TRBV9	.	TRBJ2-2	TGTGCCAGCAGCGTAGTGGGTCACACCGGGGAGCTGTTTTTT	CASSVVGHTGELFF
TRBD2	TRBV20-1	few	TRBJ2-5	TGCAGTGCTAGAGGGGTAGCGGGGATAAGCCAAGAGACCCAGTACTTC	CSARGVAGISQETQYF
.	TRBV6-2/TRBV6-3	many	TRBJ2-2	TGTGCCAGCAGCTCTCTCCTGACAGGGAACACCGGGGAGCTGTTTTTT	CASSSLLTGNTGELFF
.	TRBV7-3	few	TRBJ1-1	TGTGCCAGCAGCCCCGATCCAGGGATGAAGCCTGAAGCTTTCTTT	CASSPDPGMKPEAFF
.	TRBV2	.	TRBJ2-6	TGTGCCAGCACTAATGACAGGCCTGGGGCCAACGTCCTGACTTTC	CASTNDRPGANVLTF